This is a list of T cell receptor beta chains from one sample in a study of sequential checkpoint blockade in melanoma. Measured with immunoSEQ multiplex PCR; TCRdb has only the in-frame clones, and not every one. This sample carries some 5,000 clones, over 65% of them seen once, and the ten largest clones take about a quarter. The source was CD8+ T cells sorted from blood (inferred from file names), collected from a patient given nivolumab and ipilimumab in sequence. The source of these receptors is a human donor with melanoma. Each CDR3 is given with its conserved first and last residue. A D gene is named only where the DNA matches it firmly. Expanded clones are given a class, and other clones once, few, many or no size at all.

V gene: TRBV9; J gene: TRBJ2-7; D gene: TRBD2; clone size: .; CDR3 DNA: TGTGCCAGCAGCTGGACTAGCGGGAAGGACGAGCAGTACTTC; CDR3 protein: CASSWTSGKDEQYF
V gene: TRBV28; J gene: TRBJ2-7; D gene: TRBD2; clone size: few; CDR3 DNA: TGTGCCAGCAGTAGGGGACTAGCGGGCGGGGAGCAGTACTTC; CDR3 protein: CASSRGLAGGEQYF
V gene: TRBV7-3; J gene: TRBJ2-1; D gene: .; clone size: .; CDR3 DNA: TGTGCCAGCAGCTTAAACGGGGGCTCCTACAATGAGCAGTTCTTC; CDR3 protein: CASSLNGGSYNEQFF
V gene: TRBV7-3; J gene: TRBJ2-2; D gene: .; clone size: .; CDR3 DNA: TGTGCCAGCAGCTTTTTTCCTGACACCGGGGAGCTGTTTTTT; CDR3 protein: CASSFFPDTGELFF
V gene: TRBV7-3; J gene: TRBJ2-3; D gene: TRBD2; clone size: .; CDR3 DNA: TGTGCCAGAACAAGGACACTAGCGGGACTCACAGATACGCAGTATTTT; CDR3 protein: CARTRTLAGLTDTQYF
V gene: TRBV13; J gene: TRBJ2-1; D gene: TRBD2; clone size: .; CDR3 DNA: TGTGCCAGCAGCCTGGGACTAGCGGGAGGAAGGAATGAGCAGTTCTTC; CDR3 protein: CASSLGLAGGRNEQFF
V gene: TRBV5-4; J gene: TRBJ2-7; D gene: .; clone size: .; CDR3 DNA: TGTGCCAGCAGCTTGGCTCCGGGAAACTACGAGCAGTACTTC; CDR3 protein: CASSLAPGNYEQYF
V gene: TRBV11-2; J gene: TRBJ1-6; D gene: .; clone size: .; CDR3 DNA: TGTGCCAGCAGCAGCGGCTGGGGACTACACTCACCCCTCCACTTT; CDR3 protein: CASSSGWGLHSPLHF
V gene: TRBV7-7; J gene: TRBJ2-2; D gene: .; clone size: .; CDR3 DNA: TGTGCCAGCAGCTTTCCCATTGAGGGGGAGAACACCGGGGAGCTGTTTTTT; CDR3 protein: CASSFPIEGENTGELFF
V gene: TRBV9; J gene: TRBJ2-3; D gene: .; clone size: once; CDR3 DNA: TGTGCCAGCAGCAGCGGGACAACCTCAGGAGATACGCAGTATTTT; CDR3 protein: CASSSGTTSGDTQYF
V gene: TRBV6-6; J gene: TRBJ1-1; D gene: TRBD1; clone size: .; CDR3 DNA: TGTGCCAGCAGTTATGGGACAGGAGAAGCTTTCTTT; CDR3 protein: CASSYGTGEAFF
V gene: TRBV5-1; J gene: TRBJ1-1; D gene: .; clone size: .; CDR3 DNA: TGCGCCAGCAGCTTGGTAGGGGAGGGGGACACTGAAGCTTTCTTT; CDR3 protein: CASSLVGEGDTEAFF
V gene: TRBV19; J gene: TRBJ1-5; D gene: TRBD1; clone size: .; CDR3 DNA: TGTGCCAGTAGTAAGACCGGGACAGGGGGCAATCAGCCCCAGCATTTT; CDR3 protein: CASSKTGTGGNQPQHF
V gene: TRBV27; J gene: TRBJ1-5; D gene: .; clone size: .; CDR3 DNA: TGTGCCAGCAGTATACGGGGTGGGAATCAGCCCCAGCATTTT; CDR3 protein: CASSIRGGNQPQHF
V gene: TRBV5-1; J gene: TRBJ2-7; D gene: TRBD1; clone size: .; CDR3 DNA: TGCGCCAGCAGCTTGGGCCAGGGGGCGAATAACGAGCAGTACTTC; CDR3 protein: CASSLGQGANNEQYF
V gene: TRBV9; J gene: TRBJ2-1; D gene: .; clone size: .; CDR3 DNA: TGTGCCAGCAGCGCCGGCGGCCTGTCGGGGAACAATGAGCAGTTCTTC; CDR3 protein: CASSAGGLSGNNEQFF
V gene: TRBV14; J gene: TRBJ2-5; D gene: TRBD1; clone size: .; CDR3 DNA: TGTGCCAGCAGCGGCCGACTTGGGACAGGGGGATTAGAGACCCAGTACTTC; CDR3 protein: CASSGRLGTGGLETQYF
V gene: TRBV2; J gene: TRBJ2-7; D gene: .; clone size: medium-sized; CDR3 DNA: TGTGCCAGCCGAAGGACAGACCAAAACTACGAGCAGTACTTC; CDR3 protein: CASRRTDQNYEQYF
V gene: TRBV9; J gene: TRBJ2-7; D gene: TRBD1; clone size: once; CDR3 DNA: TGTGCCAGCAGCGCGAACCCCTACCGGGACAGATACTACGAGCAGTACTTC; CDR3 protein: CASSANPYRDRYYEQYF
V gene: TRBV7-3; J gene: TRBJ2-3; D gene: .; clone size: .; CDR3 DNA: TGTGCCAGCAGCACAGGGTCCACAGATACGCAGTATTTT; CDR3 protein: CASSTGSTDTQYF
V gene: TRBV29-1; J gene: TRBJ2-7; D gene: TRBD1; clone size: .; CDR3 DNA: TGCAGCGTAGCGGACTGGGACAGGACAGCCTCCTACGAGCAGTACTTC; CDR3 protein: CSVADWDRTASYEQYF
V gene: TRBV27; J gene: TRBJ1-1; D gene: .; clone size: once; CDR3 DNA: TGTGCCAGCAGTTTATCGGGCGTTAACACTGAAGCTTTCTTT; CDR3 protein: CASSLSGVNTEAFF
V gene: TRBV5-3; J gene: TRBJ1-2; D gene: .; clone size: .; CDR3 DNA: TGTGCCAGAAGCTTGGCCTGGGGGGTATGTACTCTTAACTATGGCTACACCTTC; CDR3 protein: CARSLAWGVCTLNYGYTF
V gene: TRBV5-4; J gene: TRBJ2-1; D gene: TRBD2; clone size: .; CDR3 DNA: TGTGCCAGCAGCTTGTCATTGCGGGGGGGCAGGTCCTACAATGAGCAGTTCTTC; CDR3 protein: CASSLSLRGGRSYNEQFF
V gene: TRBV9; J gene: TRBJ2-5; D gene: TRBD2; clone size: .; CDR3 DNA: TGTGCCAGCAGCGTCGCTAGCGGTCAAGAGACCCAGTACTTC; CDR3 protein: CASSVASGQETQYF
V gene: TRBV28; J gene: TRBJ2-1; D gene: .; clone size: .; CDR3 DNA: TGTGCCAGCAGTTTCAATCGAGGGTATGAGCAGTTCTTC; CDR3 protein: CASSFNRGYEQFF
V gene: TRBV5-1; J gene: TRBJ2-1; D gene: TRBD2; clone size: .; CDR3 DNA: TGCGCCAGCAGTGCTAGCGGGGAAATTCCCTACAATGAGCAGTTCTTC; CDR3 protein: CASSASGEIPYNEQFF
V gene: TRBV28; J gene: TRBJ1-1; D gene: .; clone size: .; CDR3 DNA: TGTGCCAGCAGTTTTCAGGCTACTGAAGCTTTCTTT; CDR3 protein: CASSFQATEAFF
V gene: TRBV5-1; J gene: TRBJ2-3; D gene: .; clone size: .; CDR3 DNA: TGCGCCAGCAGCTTCCGGCGGCCGGTAGATACGCAGTATTTT; CDR3 protein: CASSFRRPVDTQYF
V gene: TRBV2; J gene: TRBJ1-1; D gene: .; clone size: .; CDR3 DNA: TGTGCCAGCACCCTGGGACTCAGAAACACTGAAGCTTTCTTT; CDR3 protein: CASTLGLRNTEAFF
V gene: TRBV7-9; J gene: TRBJ2-1; D gene: TRBD2; clone size: .; CDR3 DNA: TGTGCCAGCAGCTTATCAGCGGGGGGGCGTGAGCAGTTCTTC; CDR3 protein: CASSLSAGGREQFF
V gene: TRBV10-2; J gene: TRBJ2-1; D gene: TRBD2; clone size: .; CDR3 DNA: TGCGCCAGCAGTATACTAGCGGGGGGCCACAATGAGCAGTTCTTC; CDR3 protein: CASSILAGGHNEQFF
V gene: TRBV14; J gene: TRBJ2-7; D gene: TRBD2; clone size: .; CDR3 DNA: TGTGCCAGCAGCCAAGGGGGACTAGCGAGCTCCTACGAGCAGTACTTC; CDR3 protein: CASSQGGLASSYEQYF
V gene: TRBV28; J gene: TRBJ1-5; D gene: TRBD1; clone size: once; CDR3 DNA: TGTGCCAGCAGTTCAGGGGGACAGCCCCAGCATTTT; CDR3 protein: CASSSGGQPQHF
V gene: TRBV7-9; J gene: TRBJ1-1; D gene: TRBD1; clone size: .; CDR3 DNA: TGTGCCAGCAGCTTAGGAACAGGGGGCTGGAACACTGAAGCTTTCTTT; CDR3 protein: CASSLGTGGWNTEAFF
V gene: TRBV4-1; J gene: TRBJ2-3; D gene: TRBD2; clone size: .; CDR3 DNA: TGCGCCAGCAGCCAAGCGGCTAGCGGGGGAGCAGATACGCAGTATTTT; CDR3 protein: CASSQAASGGADTQYF
V gene: TRBV5-4; J gene: TRBJ2-2; D gene: .; clone size: .; CDR3 DNA: TGTGCCAGCAGCTTGGGGGAGCTTAACACCGGGGAGCTGTTTTTT; CDR3 protein: CASSLGELNTGELFF
V gene: TRBV7-9; J gene: TRBJ1-1; D gene: .; clone size: .; CDR3 DNA: TGTGCCAGCAGCTCCCTCGGGGACACTGAAGCTTTCTTT; CDR3 protein: CASSSLGDTEAFF
V gene: TRBV5-8; J gene: TRBJ1-4; D gene: .; clone size: .; CDR3 DNA: TGTGCCAGCAGGAAATTAGGGAGGGCTACTAATGAAAAACTGTTTTTT; CDR3 protein: CASRKLGRATNEKLFF
V gene: TRBV27; J gene: TRBJ2-7; D gene: .; clone size: .; CDR3 DNA: TGTGCCAGCAGTTTAATTAGCGGCTACGAGCAGTACTTC; CDR3 protein: CASSLISGYEQYF
V gene: TRBV7-9; J gene: TRBJ2-3; D gene: TRBD2; clone size: .; CDR3 DNA: TGTGCCAGCAGCTCGCCTGTCGAGCGGGAGGGCCTGACAGATACGCAGTATTTT; CDR3 protein: CASSSPVEREGLTDTQYF
V gene: TRBV19; J gene: TRBJ2-7; D gene: .; clone size: .; CDR3 DNA: TGTGCCAGTAGTTCGGCAGGGTATGACTACGAGCAGTACTTC; CDR3 protein: CASSSAGYDYEQYF
V gene: TRBV6-6; J gene: TRBJ2-7; D gene: TRBD2; clone size: .; CDR3 DNA: TGTGCCAGCACCTCCTCTAGCGGGGGCTTCTTAGGGGAGCAGTACTTC; CDR3 protein: CASTSSSGGFLGEQYF
V gene: TRBV4-2; J gene: TRBJ2-7; D gene: TRBD2; clone size: .; CDR3 DNA: TGTGCCAGCAGCCAAGAAGCGGGGGGGATCTACGAGCAGTACTTC; CDR3 protein: CASSQEAGGIYEQYF
V gene: TRBV27; J gene: TRBJ2-2; D gene: TRBD2; clone size: once; CDR3 DNA: TGTGCCAGCAGTTTATTAGTAGCGGGAGTTTCCGGGGAGCTGTTTTTT; CDR3 protein: CASSLLVAGVSGELFF
V gene: TRBV28; J gene: TRBJ2-1; D gene: .; clone size: .; CDR3 DNA: TGTGCCAGCAGTTTAAGGCTAGCGATAGCCTACAATGAGCAGTTCTTC; CDR3 protein: CASSLRLAIAYNEQFF
V gene: TRBV10-3; J gene: TRBJ1-2; D gene: .; clone size: .; CDR3 DNA: TGTGCCATCAGTGGAGTCACGGACATCCCTAACTATGGCTACACCTTC; CDR3 protein: CAISGVTDIPNYGYTF
V gene: TRBV10-3; J gene: TRBJ2-1; D gene: .; clone size: .; CDR3 DNA: TGTGCCATCTCCCCGCGCCCGGGCAGGGAATACAATGAGCAGTTCTTC; CDR3 protein: CAISPRPGREYNEQFF
V gene: TRBV5-6; J gene: TRBJ2-5; D gene: .; clone size: .; CDR3 DNA: TGTGCCAGCAGGGCGCCGGGATTTCAAGAGACCCAGTACTTC; CDR3 protein: CASRAPGFQETQYF
V gene: TRBV11-2; J gene: TRBJ2-7; D gene: .; clone size: .; CDR3 DNA: TGTGCCAGCAGCTCTCCCCCTGGACGGGGTGACTCCTACGAGCAGTACTTC; CDR3 protein: CASSSPPGRGDSYEQYF
V gene: TRBV5-6; J gene: TRBJ1-6; D gene: .; clone size: .; CDR3 DNA: TGTGCCAGCAGCTTCGGGACACTTAGCTCCTATAATTCACCCCTCCACTTT; CDR3 protein: CASSFGTLSSYNSPLHF
V gene: TRBV4-1; J gene: TRBJ1-5; D gene: TRBD1; clone size: .; CDR3 DNA: TGCGCCAGCAGTCGACAGGGAAATCAGCCCCAGCATTTT; CDR3 protein: CASSRQGNQPQHF
V gene: TRBV2; J gene: TRBJ1-1; D gene: .; clone size: .; CDR3 DNA: TGTGCCAGCAGTGAAACCAGGGCCACTGAAGCTTTCTTT; CDR3 protein: CASSETRATEAFF
V gene: TRBV2; J gene: TRBJ2-7; D gene: .; clone size: few; CDR3 DNA: TGTGCCAGCAGTGAGAGGGACTACGAGCAGTACTTC; CDR3 protein: CASSERDYEQYF